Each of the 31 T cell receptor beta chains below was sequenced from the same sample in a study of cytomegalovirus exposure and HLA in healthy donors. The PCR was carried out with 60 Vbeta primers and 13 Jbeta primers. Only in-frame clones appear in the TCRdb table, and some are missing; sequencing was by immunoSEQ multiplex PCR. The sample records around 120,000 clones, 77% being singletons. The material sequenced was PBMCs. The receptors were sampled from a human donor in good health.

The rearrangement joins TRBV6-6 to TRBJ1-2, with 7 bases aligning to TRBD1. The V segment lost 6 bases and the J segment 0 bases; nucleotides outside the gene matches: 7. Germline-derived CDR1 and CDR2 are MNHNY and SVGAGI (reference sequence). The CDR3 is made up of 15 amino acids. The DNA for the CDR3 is TGTGCCAGCAGCTTCCGGACAGGCTCTAACTATGGCTACACCTTC. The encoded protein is CASSFRTGSNYGYTF.

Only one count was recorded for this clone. The CDR3 nucleotides are TGTGCCAGTAGTTCCGGACAGGGGGGCACTGAAGCTTTCTTT. Amino acid sequence: CASSSGQGGTEAFF. The V and J genes are TRBV19 and TRBJ1-1, with 10 bases identical to TRBD1. With 5 bases clipped from V and 4 bases from J, the junction kept 4 bases outside the gene matches. This CDR3 has 14 amino acids. Germline lookup yields CDR1 LNHDA and CDR2 SQIVND (reference sequence). The entire variable domain, with the rest obtained from reference TRBV19 and TRBJ1-1, is as follows: DGGITQSPKYLFRKEGQNVTLSCEQNLNHDAMYWYRQDPGQGLRLIYYSQIVNDFQKGDIAEGYSVSREKKESFPLTVTSAQKNPTAFYLCASSSGQGGTEAFFGQGTRLTVV.

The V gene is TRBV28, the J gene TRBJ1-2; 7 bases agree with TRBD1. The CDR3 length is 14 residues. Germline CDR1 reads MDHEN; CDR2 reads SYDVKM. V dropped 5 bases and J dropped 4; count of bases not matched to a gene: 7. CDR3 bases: TGTGCCAGCAGTCCAAACAGGGGACTCTATGGCTACACCTTC. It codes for CASSPNRGLYGYTF.

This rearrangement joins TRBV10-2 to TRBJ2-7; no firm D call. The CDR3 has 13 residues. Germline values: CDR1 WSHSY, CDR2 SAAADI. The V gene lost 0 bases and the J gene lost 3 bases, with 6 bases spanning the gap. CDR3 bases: TGCGCCAGCAGTGAGTCTCTAGTCTACGAGCAGTACTTC. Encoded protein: CASSESLVYEQYF.

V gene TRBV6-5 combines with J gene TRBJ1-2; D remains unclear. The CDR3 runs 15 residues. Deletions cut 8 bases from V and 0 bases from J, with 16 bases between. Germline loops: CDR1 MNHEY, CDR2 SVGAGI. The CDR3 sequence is CASGSPWAANYGYTF. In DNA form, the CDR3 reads TGTGCCAGCGGCAGCCCTTGGGCTGCTAACTATGGCTACACCTTC.

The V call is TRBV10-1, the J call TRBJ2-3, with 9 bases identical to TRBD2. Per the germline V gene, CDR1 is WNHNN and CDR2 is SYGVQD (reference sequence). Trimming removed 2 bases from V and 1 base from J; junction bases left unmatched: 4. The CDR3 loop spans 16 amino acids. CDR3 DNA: TGCGCCAGCAGTGAGGACACTAGCGGGCGCACAGATACGCAGTATTTT. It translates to CASSEDTSGRTDTQYF.

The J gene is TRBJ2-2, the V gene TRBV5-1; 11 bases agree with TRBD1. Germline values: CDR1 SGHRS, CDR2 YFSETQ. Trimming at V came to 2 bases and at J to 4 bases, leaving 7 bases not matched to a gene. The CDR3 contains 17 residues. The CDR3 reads CASSFAGTGGGTGELFF. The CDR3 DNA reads TGCGCCAGCAGCTTCGCCGGGACAGGGGGTGGCACCGGGGAGCTGTTTTTT.

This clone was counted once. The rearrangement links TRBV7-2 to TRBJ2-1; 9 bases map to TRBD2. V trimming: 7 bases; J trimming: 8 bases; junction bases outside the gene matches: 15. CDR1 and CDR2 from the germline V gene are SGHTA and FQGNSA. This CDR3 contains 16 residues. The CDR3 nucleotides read TGTGCCAGCACTCTGGGCCCCGGCGGGAGGGCCTATGAGCAGTTCTTC. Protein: CASTLGPGGRAYEQFF.

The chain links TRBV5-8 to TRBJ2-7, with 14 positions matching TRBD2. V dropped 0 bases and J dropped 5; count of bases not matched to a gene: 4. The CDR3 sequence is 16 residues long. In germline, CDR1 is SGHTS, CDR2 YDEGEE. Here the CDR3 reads CASSLGLAGGSNEQYF. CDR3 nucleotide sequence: TGTGCCAGCAGCTTGGGACTAGCGGGAGGGTCGAACGAGCAGTACTTC.

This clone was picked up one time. The DNA for the CDR3 is TGTGCCAGCAGCTCCCAGCAGGGGGCCCCCTACAATGAGCAGTTCTTC. Residues: CASSSQQGAPYNEQFF. The chain couples TRBV7-9 to TRBJ2-1, with 8 bases lining up with TRBD1. The V segment lost 4 bases and the J segment 2 bases; nucleotides outside the gene matches: 7. The CDR3 is 16 residues long. Germline lookup yields CDR1 SEHNR and CDR2 FQNEAQ (reference sequence).

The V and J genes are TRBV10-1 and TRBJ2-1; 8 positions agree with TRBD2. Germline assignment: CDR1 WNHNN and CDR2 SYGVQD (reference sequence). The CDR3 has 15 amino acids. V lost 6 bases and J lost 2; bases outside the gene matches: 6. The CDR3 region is CASSGAGGPYNEQFF. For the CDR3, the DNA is TGCGCCAGCAGCGGGGCGGGAGGTCCCTACAATGAGCAGTTCTTC.

CDR3 loop: CASSSNRGGDIQYF. The DNA for the CDR3 is TGTGCCAGCAGCTCAAACAGGGGGGGGGACATTCAGTACTTC. This sequence joins TRBV11-3 and TRBJ2-4, with D possibly being TRBD1 (8 bases). Trimming stripped 4 bases from V and 8 bases from J, with 15 bases between. Germline CDR1 is SGHNT and CDR2 is YENEEA. CDR3 length equals 14 residues. The full variable domain, with the rest looked up from reference TRBV11-3 and TRBJ2-4, is EAGVVQSPRYKIIEKKQPVAFWCNPISGHNTLYWYLQNLGQGPELLIRYENEEAVDDSQLPKDRFSAERLKGVDSTLKIQPAELGDSAVYLCASSSNRGGDIQYFGAGTRLSVL.

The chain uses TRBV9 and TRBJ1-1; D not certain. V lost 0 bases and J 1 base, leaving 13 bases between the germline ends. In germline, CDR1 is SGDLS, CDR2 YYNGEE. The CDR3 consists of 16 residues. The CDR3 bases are TGTGCCAGCAGCGTAGGGGTTTTGGCGGAGAACACTGAAGCTTTCTTT. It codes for CASSVGVLAENTEAFF.

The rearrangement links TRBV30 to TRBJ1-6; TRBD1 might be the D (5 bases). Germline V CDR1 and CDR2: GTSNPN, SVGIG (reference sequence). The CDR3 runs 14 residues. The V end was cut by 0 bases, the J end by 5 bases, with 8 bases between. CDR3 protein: CAWSVGHNNSPLHF. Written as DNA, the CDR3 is TGTGCCTGGAGTGTAGGACATAATAATTCACCCCTCCACTTT. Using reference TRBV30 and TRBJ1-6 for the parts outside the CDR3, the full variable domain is SQTIHQWPATLVQPVGSPLSLECTVEGTSNPNLYWYRQAAGRGLQLLFYSVGIGQISSEVPQNLSASRPQDRQFILSSKKLLLSDSGFYLCAWSVGHNNSPLHFGNGTRLTVT.

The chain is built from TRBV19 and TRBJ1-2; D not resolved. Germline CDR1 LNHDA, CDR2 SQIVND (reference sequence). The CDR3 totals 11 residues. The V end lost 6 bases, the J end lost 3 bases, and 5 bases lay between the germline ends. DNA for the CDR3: TGTGCCAGTAGCTTCGACTATGGCTACACCTTC. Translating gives CASSFDYGYTF.

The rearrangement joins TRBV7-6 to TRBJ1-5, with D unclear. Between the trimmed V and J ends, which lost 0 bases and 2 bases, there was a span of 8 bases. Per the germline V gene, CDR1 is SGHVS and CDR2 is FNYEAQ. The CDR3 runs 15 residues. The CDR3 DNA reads TGTGCCAGCAGCTTAGCTCCTGCGGGCAATCAGCCCCAGCATTTT. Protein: CASSLAPAGNQPQHF.

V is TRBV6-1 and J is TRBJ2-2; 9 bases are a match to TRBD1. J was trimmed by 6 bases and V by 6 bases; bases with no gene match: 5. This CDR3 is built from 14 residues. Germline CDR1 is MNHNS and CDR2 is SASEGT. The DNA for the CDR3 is TGTGCCAGCAGGACCGGACAGGGGTCCGGGGAGCTGTTTTTT. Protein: CASRTGQGSGELFF.

CDR3 sequence (DNA): TGTGCCAGCAGCTTAGAACCCTACACAGATACGCAGTATTTT. Protein: CASSLEPYTDTQYF. The chain combines TRBV11-3 with TRBJ2-3, with D unclear. V was cut by 0 bases and J by 2 bases, with 6 bases left in between. Looked up from germline, CDR1 is SGHNT and CDR2 is YENEEA. This CDR3 region has 14 residues.

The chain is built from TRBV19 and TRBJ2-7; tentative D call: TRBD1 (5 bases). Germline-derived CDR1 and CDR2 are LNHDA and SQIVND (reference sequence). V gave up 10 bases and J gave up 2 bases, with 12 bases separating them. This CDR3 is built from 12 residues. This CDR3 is CATIDSTYEQYF. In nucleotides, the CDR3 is TGTGCCACCATAGACAGTACCTACGAGCAGTACTTC.

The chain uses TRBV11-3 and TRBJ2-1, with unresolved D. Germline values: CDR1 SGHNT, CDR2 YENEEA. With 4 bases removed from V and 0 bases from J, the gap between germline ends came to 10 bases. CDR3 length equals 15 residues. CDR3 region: CASSSGAVSYNEQFF. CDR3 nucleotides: TGTGCCAGCAGCTCAGGCGCCGTCTCCTACAATGAGCAGTTCTTC. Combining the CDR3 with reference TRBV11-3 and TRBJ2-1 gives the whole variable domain EAGVVQSPRYKIIEKKQPVAFWCNPISGHNTLYWYLQNLGQGPELLIRYENEEAVDDSQLPKDRFSAERLKGVDSTLKIQPAELGDSAVYLCASSSGAVSYNEQFFGPGTRLTVL.

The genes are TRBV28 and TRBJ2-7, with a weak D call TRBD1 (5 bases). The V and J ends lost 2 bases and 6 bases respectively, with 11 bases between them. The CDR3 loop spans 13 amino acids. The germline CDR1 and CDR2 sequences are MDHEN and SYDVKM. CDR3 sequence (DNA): TGTGCCAGCAGTTTAAGTTCAGGGCTCGAGCAGTACTTC. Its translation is CASSLSSGLEQYF.

CDR3 DNA: TGTGCCAGCAGCTTGGCGGGGGGGGAGGCCGGGGAGCTGTTTTTT. Residues: CASSLAGGEAGELFF. This rearrangement joins TRBV5-4 to TRBJ2-2; 8 bases match TRBD2. Germline trimming cut 0 bases from V and 6 bases from J; bases unmatched to any gene: 4. The CDR3 covers 15 residues. Germline CDR1 is SGHNT and CDR2 is YYREEE (reference sequence).

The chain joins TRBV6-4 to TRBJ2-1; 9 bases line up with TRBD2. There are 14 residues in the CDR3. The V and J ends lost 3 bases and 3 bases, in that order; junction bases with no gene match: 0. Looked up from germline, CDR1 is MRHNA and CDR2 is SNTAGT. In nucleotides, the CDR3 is TGTGCCAGCAGTGAGCGGGAGGGCTACAATGAGCAGTTCTTC. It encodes CASSEREGYNEQFF.

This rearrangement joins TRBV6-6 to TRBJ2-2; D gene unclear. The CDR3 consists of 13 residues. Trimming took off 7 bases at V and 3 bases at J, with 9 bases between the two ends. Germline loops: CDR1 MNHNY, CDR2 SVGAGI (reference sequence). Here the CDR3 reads CASTQLHTGELFF. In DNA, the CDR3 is TGTGCCAGCACCCAACTACACACCGGGGAGCTGTTTTTT.

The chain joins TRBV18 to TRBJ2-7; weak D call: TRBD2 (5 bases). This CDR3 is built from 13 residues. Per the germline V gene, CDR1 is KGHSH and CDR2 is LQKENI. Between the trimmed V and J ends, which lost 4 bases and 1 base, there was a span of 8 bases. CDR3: CASSQAGSYEQYF. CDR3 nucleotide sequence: TGTGCCAGCTCACAGGCGGGTTCCTACGAGCAGTACTTC.

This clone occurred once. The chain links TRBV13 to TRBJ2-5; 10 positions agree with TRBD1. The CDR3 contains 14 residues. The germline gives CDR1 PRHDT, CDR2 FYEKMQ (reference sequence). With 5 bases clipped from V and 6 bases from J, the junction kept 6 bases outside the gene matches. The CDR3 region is CASSPDRGQKTQYF. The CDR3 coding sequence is TGTGCCAGCAGCCCCGACAGGGGGCAGAAGACCCAGTACTTC.

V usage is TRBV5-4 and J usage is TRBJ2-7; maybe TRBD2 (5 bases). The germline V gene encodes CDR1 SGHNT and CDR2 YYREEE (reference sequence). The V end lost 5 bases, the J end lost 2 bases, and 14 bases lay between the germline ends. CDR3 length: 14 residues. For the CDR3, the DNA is TGTGCCAGCAGTCCCAAGCGGAGCCCCTACGAGCAGTACTTC. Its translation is CASSPKRSPYEQYF.

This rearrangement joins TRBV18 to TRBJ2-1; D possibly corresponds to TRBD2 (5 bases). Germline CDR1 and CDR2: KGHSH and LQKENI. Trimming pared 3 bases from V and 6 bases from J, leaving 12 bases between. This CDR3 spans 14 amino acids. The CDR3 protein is CASSPNSALNEQFF. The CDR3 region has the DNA TGTGCCAGCTCACCGAATAGCGCCCTCAATGAGCAGTTCTTC.

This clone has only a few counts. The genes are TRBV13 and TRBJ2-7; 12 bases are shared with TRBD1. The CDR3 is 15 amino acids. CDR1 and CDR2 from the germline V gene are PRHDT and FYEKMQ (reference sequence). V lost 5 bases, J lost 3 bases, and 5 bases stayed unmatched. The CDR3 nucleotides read TGTGCCAGCAGCGACGGGACAGGGGGCTTCTACGAGCAGTACTTC. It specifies CASSDGTGGFYEQYF.

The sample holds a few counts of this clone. The CDR3 reads CASSFGRETQYF. The CDR3 DNA sequence: TGCGCCAGCAGCTTTGGGAGAGAGACCCAGTACTTC. The rearrangement joins TRBV5-1 to TRBJ2-5; weak D call: TRBD2 (5 bases). The ends were cut back, 2 bases at V and 4 bases at J, with 6 bases in the middle. The CDR3 loop spans 12 amino acids. CDR1 and CDR2 from the germline V gene are SGHRS and YFSETQ.

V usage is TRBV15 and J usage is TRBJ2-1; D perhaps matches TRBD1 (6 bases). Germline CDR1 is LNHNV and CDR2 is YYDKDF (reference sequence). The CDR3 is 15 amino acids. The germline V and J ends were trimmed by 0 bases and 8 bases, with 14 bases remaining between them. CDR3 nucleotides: TGTGCCACCAGCAGAGATTTCACAGGGTCCGATGAGCAGTTCTTC. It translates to CATSRDFTGSDEQFF.